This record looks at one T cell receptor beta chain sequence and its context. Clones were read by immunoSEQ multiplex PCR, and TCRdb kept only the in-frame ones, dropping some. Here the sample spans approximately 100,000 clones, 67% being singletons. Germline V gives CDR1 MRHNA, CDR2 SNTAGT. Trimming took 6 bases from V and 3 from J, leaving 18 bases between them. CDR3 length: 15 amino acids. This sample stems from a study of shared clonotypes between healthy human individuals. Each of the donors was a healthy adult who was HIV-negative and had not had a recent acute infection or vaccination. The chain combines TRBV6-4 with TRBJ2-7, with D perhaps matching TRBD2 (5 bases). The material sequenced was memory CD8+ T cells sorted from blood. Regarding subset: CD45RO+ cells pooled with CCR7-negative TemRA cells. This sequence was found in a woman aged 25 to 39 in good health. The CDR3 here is CASSESGSEHYEQYF. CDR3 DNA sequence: TGTGCCAGCAGCGAATCGGGATCCGAACACTACGAGCAGTACTTC.